A single sample is the source of the 10 T cell receptor beta chains below, sequenced in a study of graft-versus-host responses after intestinal transplantation. No antigen has been identified for these receptors. The protocol was immunoSEQ multiplex PCR, while the TCRdb copy is restricted to in-frame clones and leaves out a portion. The table has around 110,000 clones, approximately 90% seen once. The sample was unstimulated CD4+ T cells sorted from spleen or lymph node cells, taken before transplant. The receptors shown here come from a human donor who was the organ donor for an intestinal transplant.

The chain links TRBV7-9 to TRBJ1-5, with a tentative D call TRBD1 (5 bases). This CDR3 has 14 amino acids. From germline, CDR1 is SEHNR and CDR2 FQNEAQ (reference sequence). V lost 1 base to trimming and J lost 3 bases, with 7 bases between them. Written as DNA, the CDR3 is TGTGCCAGCAGCTTAGGACAGATCAATCAGCCCCAGCATTTT. The encoded protein is CASSLGQINQPQHF.

DNA for the CDR3: TGCGCCAGCAGCTCCGGGACGGCAGAGACCCAGTACTTC. As protein: CASSSGTAETQYF. V gene TRBV5-1 combines with J gene TRBJ2-5; either TRBD1 or TRBD2 may fit D (5 bases each). CDR1 is SGHRS, CDR2 YFSETQ, per germline. V was cut by 3 bases and J by 4 bases, with 10 bases left in between. This CDR3 is 13 amino acids long.

The chain links TRBV5-1 to TRBJ2-1; D possibly corresponds to TRBD2 (7 bases). V dropped 5 bases and J dropped 4 bases, with 13 bases sitting between them. Germline loops: CDR1 SGHRS, CDR2 YFSETQ. This CDR3 is 14 amino acids long. The CDR3 loop is CASRNREGYNEQFF. CDR3 nucleotides: TGCGCCAGCAGGAACAGGGAGGGGTACAATGAGCAGTTCTTC.

This clone was seen only once. The chain links TRBV14 to TRBJ2-7; 8 positions match TRBD2. Germline CDR1 is SGHDN and CDR2 is FVKESK. The length of the CDR3 is 13 residues. V dropped 6 bases and J dropped 1; count of bases not matched to a gene: 2. In DNA, the CDR3 is TGTGCCAGCAGACCGGGGGGGTCCTACGAGCAGTACTTC. Amino acid sequence: CASRPGGSYEQYF.

This chain joins TRBV2 and TRBJ2-3, with 8 bases matching TRBD2. Trimming took 5 bases from V and 0 from J; bases not matched to a gene: 7. The CDR3 is 16 residues long. Germline CDR1 and CDR2: SNHLY and FYNNEI. The CDR3 region has the DNA TGTGCCAGCAGTCCTTTAGCGGGGAGTAGCACAGATACGCAGTATTTT. It translates to CASSPLAGSSTDTQYF. The full variable domain, in which reference TRBV2 and TRBJ2-3 provide the parts outside the CDR3, is EPEVTQTPSHQVTQMGQEVILRCVPISNHLYFYWYRQILGQKVEFLVSFYNNEISEKSEIFDDQFSVERPDGSNFTLKIRSTKLEDSAMYFCASSPLAGSSTDTQYFGPGTRLTVL.

V is TRBV19 and J is TRBJ2-6, with D hard to call. Germline loops: CDR1 LNHDA, CDR2 SQIVND (reference sequence). V lost 1 base to trimming and J lost 3 bases, with 7 bases between them. This CDR3 has 15 residues. CDR3 amino acids: CASSIAVVGANVLTF. The CDR3 coding sequence is TGTGCCAGTAGTATAGCGGTGGTTGGGGCCAACGTCCTGACTTTC.

With regard to this clone: Other DNA sequences in the sample encode the same CDR3. CDR3: CASSLRGGRGTDTQYF. CDR3 coding DNA: TGTGCCAGCAGCTTAAGAGGAGGCAGGGGCACAGATACGCAGTATTTT. The chain carries TRBV7-3 and TRBJ2-3; D is possibly TRBD1 or TRBD2 (5 bases each). The CDR3 runs to 16 residues. The germline V gene encodes CDR1 SGHTA and CDR2 FQGTGA. The V end lost 1 base, the J end lost 1 base, and 12 bases lay between the germline ends.

The J gene is TRBJ1-6, the V gene TRBV5-6; D is uncertain. The CDR3 covers 12 residues. V was trimmed by 0 bases and J by 11 bases, leaving 6 bases between them. Germline CDR1 SGHDT, CDR2 YYEEEE. CDR3 sequence (DNA): TGTGCCAGCAGCTTGGGTTCGACACCCCTCCACTTT. This gives the protein CASSLGSTPLHF.

This chain connects TRBV6-1 to TRBJ2-7; TRBD1 matches at 7 bases. The CDR3 contains 14 residues. V shed 7 bases, J shed 0 bases, and the junction held 6 bases outside the gene matches. CDR1 MNHNS and CDR2 SASEGT come from the germline V gene. CDR3 amino acids: CASTRQGASYEQYF. The CDR3 nucleotides are TGTGCCAGCACCAGACAGGGCGCCTCCTACGAGCAGTACTTC.

The chain employs TRBV5-5 and TRBJ2-7, with D hard to call. The V end was cut by 0 bases, the J end by 5 bases, with 9 bases between. The CDR3 contains 13 residues. The germline V gene encodes CDR1 SGHKS and CDR2 YYEKEE (reference sequence). Here the CDR3 DNA reads TGTGCCAGCAGCTTGGCCTTGACCCACGAGCAGTACTTC. This sequence encodes CASSLALTHEQYF.